Listed here are 12 T cell receptor beta chains from one sample, sequenced in a study of response to subunit inactivated influenza vaccine. TCRdb analysed the RT-PCR reads with MiXCR anew, one entry per CDR3 protein. The table has more than 500,000 distinct CDR3 sequences, approximately 10% seen once; the top ten hold 11%. The same sample was also studied in work on T cells expressing NK-cell markers. From that second work: 5'RACE template switching built TCR beta cDNA with unique molecular identifiers.

Sequenced material: PBMCs from blood, taken on the day of vaccination. Every receptor here comes from a man between 45 and 60 years old who received an inactivated influenza vaccine.

This rearrangement joins TRBV20-1 to TRBJ2-1; 12 bases line up with TRBD2. Germline CDR1 and CDR2: DFQATT and SNEGSKA (reference sequence). Trimming cost V 7 bases and J 8 bases; bases outside gene matches: 6. This CDR3 is built from 13 residues. The CDR3 loop reads CSVPGLAGDEQFF. Written as DNA, the CDR3 is TGCAGTGTTCCGGGACTAGCGGGTGATGAGCAGTTCTTC.

V gene TRBV27 combines with J gene TRBJ2-7; D is tentatively TRBD1 or TRBD2 (5 bases each). V lost 4 bases to trimming and J lost 2 bases, with 12 bases between them. The CDR3 runs to 14 residues. Germline assignment: CDR1 MNHEY and CDR2 SMNVEV (reference sequence). As DNA, the CDR3 is TGTGCCAGCAGTTATGCCGGGACGGCCTACGAGCAGTACTTC. This encodes CASSYAGTAYEQYF.

This clonotype was found a few times. V is TRBV12-3 or TRBV12-4 and J is TRBJ1-1; D ambiguous. V was cut by 1 base and J by 0 bases, with 9 bases left in between. The CDR3 spans 15 residues. Here the CDR3 DNA reads TGTGCCAGCAGTTTAGGATTAGTAATGAACACTGAAGCTTTCTTT. This sequence encodes CASSLGLVMNTEAFF.

This clonotype was picked up a small number of times. The V and J genes are TRBV6-1 and TRBJ2-5, with D perhaps TRBD1 or TRBD2 (5 bases each). Looked up from germline, CDR1 is MNHNS and CDR2 is SASEGT. CDR3 length: 14 amino acids. Trimming removed 6 bases from V and 1 base from J, with 12 bases in between. The CDR3 bases are TGTGCCAGCAGAGTACAGGAGGCCCAAGAGACCCAGTACTTC. It yields the protein CASRVQEAQETQYF.

The chain couples TRBV4-2 to TRBJ1-2; no clear D. This CDR3 is 14 amino acids long. Germline lookup yields CDR1 LGHNA and CDR2 YNFKEQ. V lost 4 bases and J 4 bases, leaving 13 bases between the germline ends. CDR3 loop: CASSRDRTIYGYTF. The CDR3 bases are TGTGCCAGCAGCCGAGACCGCACAATCTATGGCTACACCTTC.

This clonotype has more than one count but fewer than ten. V gene TRBV20-1 combines with J gene TRBJ2-1; 8 bases are shared with TRBD2. Looked up from germline, CDR1 is DFQATT and CDR2 is SNEGSKA (reference sequence). V shed 7 bases, J shed 1 base, and the junction held 9 bases outside the gene matches. There are 15 residues in the CDR3. The CDR3 loop reads CSVPSRGASYNEQFF. The CDR3 nucleotides read TGCAGTGTCCCCTCGCGGGGGGCGTCCTACAATGAGCAGTTCTTC.

This clonotype was detected a few times. The chain links TRBV5-6 to TRBJ2-7; 7 bases match TRBD1. J was trimmed by 1 base and V by 5 bases; bases with no gene match: 6. Germline values: CDR1 SGHDT, CDR2 YYEEEE. The CDR3 is 14 residues long. CDR3 residues: CASRPGTVSYEQYF. Written as DNA, the CDR3 is TGTGCCAGCAGACCCGGGACAGTGTCCTACGAGCAGTACTTC.

V and J are TRBV6-1 and TRBJ2-1; TRBD2 aligns across 12 bases. From germline, CDR1 is MNHNS and CDR2 SASEGT. V dropped 6 bases and J dropped 7; count of bases not matched to a gene: 10. This CDR3 spans 16 amino acids. The CDR3 here is CASRDTLAGGRNEQFF. The DNA for the CDR3 is TGTGCCAGCAGAGACACGCTAGCGGGAGGGAGAAATGAGCAGTTCTTC.

This clonotype was found once. The V and J genes are TRBV4-2 and TRBJ2-7; 9 nucleotides agree with TRBD1. With 7 bases clipped from V and 5 bases from J, the junction kept 9 bases outside the gene matches. Germline assignment: CDR1 LGHNA and CDR2 YNFKEQ. This CDR3 has 14 residues. The CDR3 region is CASTSPTGGNEQYF. The CDR3 nucleotides are TGTGCCAGCACCTCCCCGACAGGGGGTAACGAGCAGTACTTC.

This clonotype was recorded a few times. This chain links TRBV12-3 or TRBV12-4 with TRBJ1-1, with TRBD1 as a possible D gene (6 bases). V dropped 7 bases and J dropped 1 base, with 13 bases sitting between them. CDR3 length: 14 residues. CDR3 nucleotide sequence: TGTGCCAGCACCTTGACAGGTCAGAACACTGAAGCTTTCTTT. It specifies CASTLTGQNTEAFF.

In its sample, this clonotype was seen a few times. The chain employs TRBV6-5 and TRBJ2-1; 11 bases align to TRBD2. The CDR3 contains 15 residues. J gave up 8 bases and V 0 bases, and 3 bases lay outside the gene matches. Germline CDR1 is MNHEY and CDR2 is SVGAGI. CDR3 in amino acids: CASSYSSGGADEQFF. CDR3 nucleotides: TGTGCCAGCAGTTACTCTAGCGGGGGGGCCGATGAGCAGTTCTTC.

This clonotype was seen only a few times. This rearrangement joins TRBV20-1 to TRBJ2-6; a possible D gene is TRBD2 (6 bases). The CDR3 runs 15 residues. Germline V lookup: CDR1 DFQATT, CDR2 SNEGSKA (reference sequence). The ends were cut back, 6 bases at V and 0 bases at J, with 12 bases in the middle. This chain's CDR3 is CSAGGGRSGANVLTF. The CDR3 DNA sequence: TGCAGTGCCGGGGGAGGTCGCTCTGGGGCCAACGTCCTGACTTTC.